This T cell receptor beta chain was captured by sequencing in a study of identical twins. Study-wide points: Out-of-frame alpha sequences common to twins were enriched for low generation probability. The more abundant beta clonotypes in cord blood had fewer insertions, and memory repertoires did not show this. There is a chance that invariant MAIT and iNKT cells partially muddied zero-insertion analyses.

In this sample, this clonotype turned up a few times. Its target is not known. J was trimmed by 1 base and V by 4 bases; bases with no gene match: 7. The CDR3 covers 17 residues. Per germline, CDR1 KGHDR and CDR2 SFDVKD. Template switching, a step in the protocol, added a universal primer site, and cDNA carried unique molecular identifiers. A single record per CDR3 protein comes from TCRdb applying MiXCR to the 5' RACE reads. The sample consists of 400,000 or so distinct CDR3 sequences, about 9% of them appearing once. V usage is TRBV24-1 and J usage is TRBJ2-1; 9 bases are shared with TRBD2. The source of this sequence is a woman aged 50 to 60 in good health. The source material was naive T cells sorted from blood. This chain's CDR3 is CATSDRSGRGSYNEQFF. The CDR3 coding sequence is TGTGCCACCAGTGACCGTAGCGGGAGAGGGTCCTACAATGAGCAGTTCTTC.